The 3 T cell receptor beta chains presented below share a single source sample, sequenced in a study of shared clonotypes between healthy human individuals. Profiling relied on immunoSEQ multiplex PCR, and the TCRdb table lists in-frame clones only, not all of them. The sample lists some 2,000,000 clones; 95% were seen once. Sequenced sample: naive CD4+ T cells sorted from blood. As for subset: CD45RA+ positively selected. The receptors come from a man aged 18 to 30 in good health.

The chain couples TRBV19 to TRBJ1-5; perhaps TRBD1 as D (6 bases). Per germline, CDR1 LNHDA and CDR2 SQIVND (reference sequence). Trimming stripped 3 bases from V and 5 bases from J, with 11 bases between. This CDR3 has 14 amino acids. The CDR3 DNA reads TGTGCCAGTAGTATTTACAGGGCCGATCAGCCCCAGCATTTT. It codes for CASSIYRADQPQHF.

This rearrangement joins TRBV6-5 to TRBJ2-5; no reliable D call. Per the germline V gene, CDR1 is MNHEY and CDR2 is SVGAGI. Deletions cut 0 bases from V and 10 bases from J, with 6 bases between. The CDR3 sequence is 11 residues long. CDR3 in amino acids: CASSYSIFQYF. CDR3 coding DNA: TGTGCCAGCAGTTACTCGATTTTCCAGTACTTC.

The chain links TRBV6-5 to TRBJ1-5; possible D gene TRBD1, 5 bases. Trimming shortened V by 7 bases and J by 7 bases, and 14 bases separated the two germline ends. The CDR3 has 13 amino acids. Germline V lookup: CDR1 MNHEY, CDR2 SVGAGI. CDR3 in amino acids: CASNRQTEQPQHF. DNA for the CDR3: TGTGCCAGCAACCGACAGACGGAACAGCCCCAGCATTTT.